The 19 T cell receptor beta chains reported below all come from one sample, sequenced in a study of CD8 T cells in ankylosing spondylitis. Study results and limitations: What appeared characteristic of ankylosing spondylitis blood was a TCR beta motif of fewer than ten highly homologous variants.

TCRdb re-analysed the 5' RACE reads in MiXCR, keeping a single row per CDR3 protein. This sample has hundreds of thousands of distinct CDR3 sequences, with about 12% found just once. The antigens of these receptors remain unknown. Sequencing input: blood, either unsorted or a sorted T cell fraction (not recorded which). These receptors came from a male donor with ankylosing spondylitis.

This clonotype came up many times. DNA of the CDR3: TGTGCCATCAGGGAGAACCGGGACCCCCTCTACGAGCAGTACTTC. Protein: CAIRENRDPLYEQYF. This chain links TRBV10-3 with TRBJ2-7; D is possibly TRBD1 or TRBD2 (5 bases each). Germline V gene data show CDR1 as ENHRY and CDR2 as SYGVKD. The V end lost 6 bases, the J end lost 3 bases, and 18 bases lay between the germline ends. The CDR3 totals 15 residues.

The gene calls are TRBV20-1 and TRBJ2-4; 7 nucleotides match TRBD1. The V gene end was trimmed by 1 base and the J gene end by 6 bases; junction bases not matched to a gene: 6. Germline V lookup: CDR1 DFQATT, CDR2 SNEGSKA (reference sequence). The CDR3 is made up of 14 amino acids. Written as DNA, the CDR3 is TGCAGTGCTAGAGTGCCGGGACAGCGAAACATTCAGTACTTC. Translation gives CSARVPGQRNIQYF.

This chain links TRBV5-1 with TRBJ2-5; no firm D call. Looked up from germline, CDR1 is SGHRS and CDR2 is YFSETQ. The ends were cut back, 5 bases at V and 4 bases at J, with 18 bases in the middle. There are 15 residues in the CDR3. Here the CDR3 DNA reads TGCGCCAGCAGTTATACAGCAACCCCAGGAGAGACCCAGTACTTC. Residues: CASSYTATPGETQYF. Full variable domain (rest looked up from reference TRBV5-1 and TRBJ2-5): KAGVTQTPRYLIKTRGQQVTLSCSPISGHRSVSWYQQTPGQGLQFLFEYFSETQRNKGNFPGRFSGRQFSNSRSEMNVSTLELGDSALYLCASSYTATPGETQYFGPGTRLLVL.

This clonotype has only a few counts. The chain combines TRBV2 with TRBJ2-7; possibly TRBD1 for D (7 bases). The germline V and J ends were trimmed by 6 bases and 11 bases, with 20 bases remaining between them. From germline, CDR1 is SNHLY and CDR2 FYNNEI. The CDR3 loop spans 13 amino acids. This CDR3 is CASRDGVRDSKYF. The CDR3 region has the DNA TGTGCCAGCAGGGACGGGGTGCGGGACAGCAAGTACTTC.

Here the CDR3 reads CASSLMTEADEQYF. In DNA form, the CDR3 reads TGTGCCAGCAGCTTAATGACAGAAGCGGACGAGCAGTACTTC. This chain uses TRBV7-9 with TRBJ2-7; D is perhaps TRBD1 or TRBD2 (5 bases each). Trimming removed 2 bases from V and 5 bases from J, with 13 bases in between. Germline lookup yields CDR1 SEHNR and CDR2 FQNEAQ (reference sequence). The CDR3 has 14 amino acids.

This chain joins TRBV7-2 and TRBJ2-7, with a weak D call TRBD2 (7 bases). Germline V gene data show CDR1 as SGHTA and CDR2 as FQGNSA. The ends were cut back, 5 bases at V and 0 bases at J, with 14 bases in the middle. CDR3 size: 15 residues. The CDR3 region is CASSRGGVSSYEQYF. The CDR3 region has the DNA TGTGCCAGCAGCCGCGGGGGCGTTAGCTCCTACGAGCAGTACTTC. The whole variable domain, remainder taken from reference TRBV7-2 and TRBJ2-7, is GAGVSQSPSNKVTEKGKDVELRCDPISGHTALYWYRQSLGQGLEFLIYFQGNSAPDKSGLPSDRFSAERTGGSVSTLTIQRTQQEDSAVYLCASSRGGVSSYEQYFGPGTRLTVT.

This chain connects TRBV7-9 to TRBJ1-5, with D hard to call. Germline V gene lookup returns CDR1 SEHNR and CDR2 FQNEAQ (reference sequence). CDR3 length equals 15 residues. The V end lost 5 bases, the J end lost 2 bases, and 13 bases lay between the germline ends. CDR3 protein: CASSPVGLGNQPQHF. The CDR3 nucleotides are TGTGCCAGCAGCCCGGTGGGTCTCGGCAATCAGCCCCAGCATTTT.

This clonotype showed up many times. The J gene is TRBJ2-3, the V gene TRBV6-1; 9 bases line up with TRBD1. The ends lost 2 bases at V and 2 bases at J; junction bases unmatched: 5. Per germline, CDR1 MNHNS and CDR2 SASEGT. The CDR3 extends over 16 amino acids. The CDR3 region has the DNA TGTGCCAGCAGTGAATGGACAGGGGTGATCACAGATACGCAGTATTTT. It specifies CASSEWTGVITDTQYF.

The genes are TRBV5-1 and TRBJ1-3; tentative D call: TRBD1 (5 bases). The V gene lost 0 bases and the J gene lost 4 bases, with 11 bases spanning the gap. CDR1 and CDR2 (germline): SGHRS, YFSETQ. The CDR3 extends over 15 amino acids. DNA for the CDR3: TGCGCCAGCAGCTTGGCCGGCAGGGAGGGAAACACCATATATTTT. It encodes CASSLAGREGNTIYF.

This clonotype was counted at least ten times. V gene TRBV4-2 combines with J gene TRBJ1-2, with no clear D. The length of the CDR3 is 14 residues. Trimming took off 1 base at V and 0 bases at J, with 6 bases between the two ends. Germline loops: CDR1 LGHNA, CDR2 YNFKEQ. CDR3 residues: CASSQVAANYGYTF. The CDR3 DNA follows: TGTGCCAGCAGCCAAGTAGCCGCTAACTATGGCTACACCTTC.

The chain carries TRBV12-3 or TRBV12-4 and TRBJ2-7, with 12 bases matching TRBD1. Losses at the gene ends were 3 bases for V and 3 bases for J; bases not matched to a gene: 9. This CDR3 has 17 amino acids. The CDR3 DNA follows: TGTGCCAGCAGTTTTATGGCCGGGACAGGGGGCAACTACGAGCAGTACTTC. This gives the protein CASSFMAGTGGNYEQYF.

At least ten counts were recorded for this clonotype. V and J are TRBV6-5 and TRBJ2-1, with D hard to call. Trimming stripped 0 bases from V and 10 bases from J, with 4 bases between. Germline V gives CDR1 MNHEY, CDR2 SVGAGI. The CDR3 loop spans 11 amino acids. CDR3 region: CASSYSGEQFF. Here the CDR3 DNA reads TGTGCCAGCAGTTACTCCGGGGAGCAGTTCTTC.

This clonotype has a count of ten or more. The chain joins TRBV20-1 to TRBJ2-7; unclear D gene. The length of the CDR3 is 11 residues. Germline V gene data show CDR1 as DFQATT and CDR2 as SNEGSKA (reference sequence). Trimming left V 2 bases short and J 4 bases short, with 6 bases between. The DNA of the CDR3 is TGCAGTGCTAGAACTTATTACGAGCAGTACTTC. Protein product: CSARTYYEQYF.

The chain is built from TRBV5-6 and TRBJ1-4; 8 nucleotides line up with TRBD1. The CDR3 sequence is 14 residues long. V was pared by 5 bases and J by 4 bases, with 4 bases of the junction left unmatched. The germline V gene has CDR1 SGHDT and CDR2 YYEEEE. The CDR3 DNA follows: TGTGCCAGCAGTGGACAGGGTGGTAATGAAAAACTGTTTTTT. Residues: CASSGQGGNEKLFF.

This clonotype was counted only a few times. CDR3 nucleotide sequence: TGCGTCTCAGCAGAGAACGGGGGGAGAGGTGAAGCTTTCTTT. It is translated as CVSAENGGRGEAFF. The chain carries TRBV5-1 and TRBJ1-1, with D possibly TRBD1 on 5 matching bases. The CDR3 runs 14 residues. Per the germline V gene, CDR1 is SGHRS and CDR2 is YFSETQ.

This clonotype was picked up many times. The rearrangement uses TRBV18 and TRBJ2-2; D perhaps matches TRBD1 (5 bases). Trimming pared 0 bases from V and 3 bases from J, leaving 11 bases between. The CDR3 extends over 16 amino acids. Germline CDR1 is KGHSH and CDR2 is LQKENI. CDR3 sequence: CASSPPGRRDTGELFF. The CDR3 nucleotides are TGTGCCAGCTCACCACCGGGGCGACGTGACACCGGGGAGCTGTTTTTT.

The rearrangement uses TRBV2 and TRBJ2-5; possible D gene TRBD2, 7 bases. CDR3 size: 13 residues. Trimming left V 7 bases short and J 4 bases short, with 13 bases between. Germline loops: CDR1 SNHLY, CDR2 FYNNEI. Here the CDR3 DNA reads TGTGCCAGCATAGGCGGGGGCGGAGAGACCCAGTACTTC. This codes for CASIGGGGETQYF.

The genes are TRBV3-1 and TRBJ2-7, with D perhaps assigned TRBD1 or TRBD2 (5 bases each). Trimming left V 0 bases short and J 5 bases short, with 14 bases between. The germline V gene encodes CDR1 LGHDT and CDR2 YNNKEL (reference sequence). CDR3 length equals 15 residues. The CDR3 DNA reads TGTGCCAGCAGCCAAGACGAGAGGGGATTGAACGAGCAGTACTTC. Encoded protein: CASSQDERGLNEQYF.

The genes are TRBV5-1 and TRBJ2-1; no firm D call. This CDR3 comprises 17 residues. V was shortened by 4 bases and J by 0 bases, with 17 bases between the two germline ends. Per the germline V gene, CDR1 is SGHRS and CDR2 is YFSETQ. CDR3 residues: CASSTLGRSSSYNEQFF. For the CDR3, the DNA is TGCGCCAGCAGCACCTTGGGCAGGTCGAGCTCCTACAATGAGCAGTTCTTC.